Listed below are T cell receptor beta chains from one sample, sequenced in a study of CD8 T cells in Susac syndrome. TCRdb passed the immunoSEQ multiplex PCR reads through MiXCR, listing each CDR3 protein once. This sample has 95,000 to 150,000 distinct CDR3 sequences, with around 94% found just once. The specimen was CD8+ T cells from PBMCs. The receptor source for this set is a human donor with Susac syndrome. Each CDR3 is given with its conserved first and last residue. The order of the fields is J gene, V gene, D gene, CDR3 DNA, CDR3 protein. A D gene is named only where the DNA matches it firmly.

TRBJ2-7,TRBV29-1,NA,TGCAGCGTTGAAGGGTTGCACTCCTACGAGCAGTACTTC,CSVEGLHSYEQYF
TRBJ1-1,TRBV5-1,NA,TGCGCCAGCAGCTTTGAGGGGAGTAACACTGAAGCTTTCTTT,CASSFEGSNTEAFF
TRBJ2-5,TRBV7-9,NA,TGTGCCAGCGGGGGCCTTGGGGAAAGGCGGCAAGAGACCCAGTACTTC,CASGGLGERRQETQYF
TRBJ2-7,TRBV4-1,TRBD2,TGCGCCAGCAGCATCTTTAGCGGGGAGACCTACGAGCAGTACTTC,CASSIFSGETYEQYF
TRBJ2-3,TRBV13,NA,TGTGCCAGCAGCCGACTAGACAGGGATACGCAGTATTTT,CASSRLDRDTQYF
TRBJ1-2,TRBV3-1,NA,TGTGCCAGCAGCCCTCTCTCGGGCGGCCGATATGGCTACACCTTC,CASSPLSGGRYGYTF
TRBJ1-1,TRBV5-6,NA,TGTGCCAGCAGCTTGGGAGAGACAGCCCTCACTGAAGCTTTCTTT,CASSLGETALTEAFF
TRBJ2-2,TRBV27,NA,TGTGCCAGCAGTTCGGAGGGGTTCGGGGAGCTGTTTTTT,CASSSEGFGELFF
TRBJ2-1,TRBV15,NA,TGTGCCACCAGCAGTGGTTTGGCTGAGCAGTTCTTC,CATSSGLAEQFF
TRBJ2-7,TRBV3-1,TRBD1,TGTGCCAGCAGTTACCCGGGACAGGGCACCTACGAGCAGTACTTC,CASSYPGQGTYEQYF
TRBJ1-5,TRBV4-2,NA,TGTGCCAGCAGCCAAGAAGAGGGAAGCAATCAGCCCCAGCATTTT,CASSQEEGSNQPQHF
TRBJ2-2,TRBV5-4,NA,TGTGCCAGCAGAATGGATTCGACCGGGGAGCTGTTTTTT,CASRMDSTGELFF
TRBJ2-7,TRBV4-2,NA,TGTGCCAGCAGCCTGGGCTCCCAAGCCTACGAGCAGTACTTC,CASSLGSQAYEQYF
TRBJ2-7,TRBV11-2,NA,TGTGCCAGCAGCTTGAGGTCAAGCACCACCCCATCTTACGAGCAGTACTTC,CASSLRSSTTPSYEQYF
TRBJ1-4,TRBV15,NA,TGTGCCACCAGCACAGAGGGTGAGAAACTGTTTTTT,CATSTEGEKLFF
TRBJ1-1,TRBV6-2/TRBV6-3,NA,TGTGCCAGCAGCCTGGGGGCGCAGGAAGCTTTCTTT,CASSLGAQEAFF